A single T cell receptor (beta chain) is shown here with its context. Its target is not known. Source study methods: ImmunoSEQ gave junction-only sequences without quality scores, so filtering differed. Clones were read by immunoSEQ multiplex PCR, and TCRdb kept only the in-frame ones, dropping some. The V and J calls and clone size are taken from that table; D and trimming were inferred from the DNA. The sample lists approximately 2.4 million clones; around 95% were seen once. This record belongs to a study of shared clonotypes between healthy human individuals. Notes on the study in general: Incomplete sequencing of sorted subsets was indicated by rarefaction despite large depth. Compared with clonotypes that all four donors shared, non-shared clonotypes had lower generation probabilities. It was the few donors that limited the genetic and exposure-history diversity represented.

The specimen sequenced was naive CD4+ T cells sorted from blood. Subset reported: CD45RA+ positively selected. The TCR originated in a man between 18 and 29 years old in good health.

CDR3 bases: TGTGCCAGCAGCTCAGCGGGAGCACCCTACGAGCAGTACTTC. Translating gives CASSSAGAPYEQYF. The rearrangement links TRBV28 to TRBJ2-7; 8 bases align to TRBD2. CDR3 length equals 14 residues. Germline assignment: CDR1 MDHEN and CDR2 SYDVKM. V lost 6 bases and J lost 2; bases outside the gene matches: 6.